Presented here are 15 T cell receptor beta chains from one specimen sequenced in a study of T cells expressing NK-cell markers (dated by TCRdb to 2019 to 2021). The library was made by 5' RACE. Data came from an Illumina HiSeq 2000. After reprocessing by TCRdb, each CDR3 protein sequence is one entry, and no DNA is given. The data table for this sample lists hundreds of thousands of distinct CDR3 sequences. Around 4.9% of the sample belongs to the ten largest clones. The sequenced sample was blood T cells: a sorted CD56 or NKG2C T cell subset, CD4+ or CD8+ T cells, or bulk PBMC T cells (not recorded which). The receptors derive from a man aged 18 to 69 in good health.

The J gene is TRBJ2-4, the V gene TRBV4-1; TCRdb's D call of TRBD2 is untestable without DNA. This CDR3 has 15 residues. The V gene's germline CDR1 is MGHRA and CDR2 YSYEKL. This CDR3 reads CASSQKRGDLNIQYF.

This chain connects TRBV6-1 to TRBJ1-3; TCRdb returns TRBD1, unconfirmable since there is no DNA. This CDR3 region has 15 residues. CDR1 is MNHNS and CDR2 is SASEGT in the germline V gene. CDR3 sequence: CASSVDRAGGNTIYF.

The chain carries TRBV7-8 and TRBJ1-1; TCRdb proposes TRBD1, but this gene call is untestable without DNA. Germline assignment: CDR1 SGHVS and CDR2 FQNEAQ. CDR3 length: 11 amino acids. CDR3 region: CASSLGRSAFF.

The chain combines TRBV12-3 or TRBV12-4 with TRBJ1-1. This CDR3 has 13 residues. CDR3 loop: CASSRTVVGEAFF.

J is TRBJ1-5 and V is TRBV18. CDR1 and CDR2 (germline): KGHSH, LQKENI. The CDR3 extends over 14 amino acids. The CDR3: CASSPGKGDQPQHF.

The CDR3 sequence is CASSIRPDKRTQYF. This chain joins TRBV19 and TRBJ2-5. This CDR3 contains 14 residues. The germline CDR1 and CDR2 sequences are LNHDA and SQIVND (reference sequence).

CDR3 in amino acids: CASSILRVRMDEQFF. The V call is TRBV12-3 or TRBV12-4, the J call TRBJ2-1; the TCRdb call, TRBD2, lacks DNA for checking. The CDR3 contains 15 residues.

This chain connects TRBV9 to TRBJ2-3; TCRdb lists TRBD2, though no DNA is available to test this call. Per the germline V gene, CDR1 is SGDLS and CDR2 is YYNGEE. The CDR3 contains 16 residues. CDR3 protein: CASSVGRDSLYDTQYF.

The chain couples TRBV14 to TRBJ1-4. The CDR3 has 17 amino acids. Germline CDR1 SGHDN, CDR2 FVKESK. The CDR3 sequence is CASSQDFRTSVNEKLFF.

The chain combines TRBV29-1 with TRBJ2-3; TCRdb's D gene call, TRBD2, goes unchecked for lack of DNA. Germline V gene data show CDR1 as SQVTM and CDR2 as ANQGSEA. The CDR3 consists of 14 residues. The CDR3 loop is CSVGTSGAPDTQYF.

CDR3 region: CASSRVGTGVYEQYF. This chain links TRBV11-2 with TRBJ2-7; without DNA, the TCRdb call of TRBD1 cannot be checked. The length of the CDR3 is 15 residues. Germline CDR1 reads SGHAT; CDR2 reads FQNNGV.

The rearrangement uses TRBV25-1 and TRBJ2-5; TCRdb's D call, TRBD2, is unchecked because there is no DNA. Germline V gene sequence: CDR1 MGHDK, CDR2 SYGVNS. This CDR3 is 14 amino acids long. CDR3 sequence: CASSEWEGGETQYF.

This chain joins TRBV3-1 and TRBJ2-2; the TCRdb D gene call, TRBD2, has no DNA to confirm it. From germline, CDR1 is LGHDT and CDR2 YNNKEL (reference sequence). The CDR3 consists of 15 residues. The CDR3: CASRGLAGLTGELFF.

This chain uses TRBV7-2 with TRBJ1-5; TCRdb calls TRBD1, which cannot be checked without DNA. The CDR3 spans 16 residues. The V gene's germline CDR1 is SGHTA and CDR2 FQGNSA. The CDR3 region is CASSDGQGFSNQPQHF.

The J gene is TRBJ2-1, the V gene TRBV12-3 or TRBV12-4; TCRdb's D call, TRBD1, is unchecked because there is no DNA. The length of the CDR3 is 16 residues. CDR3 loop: CASCYSGGAVYNEQFF.